A selection of T cell receptor beta chains follows, all from one sample in a study of blood T cell repertoires in COVID-19. The assay was immunoSEQ multiplex PCR, and TCRdb's table has in-frame clones only and misses some. The data show just under 350,000 clones, with 87% seen just once and about 6% held by the top ten. Sequencing input: peripheral blood. The receptors were gathered from a woman aged 50 to 60 with COVID-19, enrolled during active disease. Both conserved end residues are part of each CDR3. A D gene is named only where the DNA matches it firmly. Clone size, where shown, is once, few, many, or a class for clones that have expanded.

J gene: TRBJ1-3; clone size: NA; D gene: TRBD1; V gene: TRBV25-1; CDR3 DNA: TGTGCCAGCAGCGACGACAGGGGGCTAGGAAACACCATATATTTT; CDR3 protein: CASSDDRGLGNTIYF
J gene: TRBJ2-2; clone size: NA; D gene: TRBD1; V gene: TRBV6-5; CDR3 DNA: TGTGCCAGCAGAGGGGACAGCGGCACCGGGGAGCTGTTTTTT; CDR3 protein: CASRGDSGTGELFF
J gene: TRBJ2-7; clone size: NA; D gene: TRBD2; V gene: TRBV4-1; CDR3 DNA: TGCGCCAGCAGCCCCCACCCTGGGGCGCAGCGGACTAGATCCTACGAGCAGTACTTC; CDR3 protein: CASSPHPGAQRTRSYEQYF
J gene: TRBJ1-1; clone size: NA; D gene: TRBD1; V gene: TRBV18; CDR3 DNA: TGTGCCAGCTCCCGCCAACAGGGGAGCACTGAAGCTTTCTTT; CDR3 protein: CASSRQQGSTEAFF
J gene: TRBJ2-1; clone size: NA; D gene: NA; V gene: TRBV27; CDR3 DNA: TGTGCCAGCAGTTTCTCCCGACTAGTTAGCAATGAGCAGTTCTTC; CDR3 protein: CASSFSRLVSNEQFF
J gene: TRBJ1-5; clone size: NA; D gene: NA; V gene: TRBV28; CDR3 DNA: TGTGCCAGCAGTTTAACGGGTCTGTATAGCAATCAGCCCCAGCATTTT; CDR3 protein: CASSLTGLYSNQPQHF
J gene: TRBJ2-3; clone size: NA; D gene: TRBD1; V gene: TRBV5-1; CDR3 DNA: TGCGCCAGCAGGATGACAGGGGTAGTTGATACGCAGTATTTT; CDR3 protein: CASRMTGVVDTQYF
J gene: TRBJ2-7; clone size: once; D gene: TRBD1; V gene: TRBV4-1; CDR3 DNA: TGCGCCAGCAGCCCGTACACAGGGGGCGCTTCCGAGCAGTACTTC; CDR3 protein: CASSPYTGGASEQYF
J gene: TRBJ1-4; clone size: NA; D gene: NA; V gene: TRBV14; CDR3 DNA: TGTGCCAGCAGCCAAGACCGGGCCGGAGGAGAAAAACTGTTTTTT; CDR3 protein: CASSQDRAGGEKLFF
J gene: TRBJ1-4; clone size: NA; D gene: NA; V gene: TRBV13; CDR3 DNA: TGTGCCAGCAGCTTCAGGCAGGGTATCACTAATGAAAAACTGTTTTTT; CDR3 protein: CASSFRQGITNEKLFF
J gene: TRBJ1-2; clone size: NA; D gene: NA; V gene: TRBV4-1; CDR3 DNA: TGCGCCAGCAGCGCCGGACATCTTAACTATGGCTACACCTTC; CDR3 protein: CASSAGHLNYGYTF
J gene: TRBJ2-7; clone size: NA; D gene: NA; V gene: TRBV7-2; CDR3 DNA: TGTGCCAGCAGCTTAGGGGCAGGGCGAGTAGGCGAGCAGTACTTC; CDR3 protein: CASSLGAGRVGEQYF
J gene: TRBJ1-1; clone size: NA; D gene: NA; V gene: TRBV30; CDR3 DNA: TGTGCCTGGAAGGGACGGAGGGTCGAGACTTTCTTT; CDR3 protein: CAWKGRRVETFF
J gene: TRBJ2-4; clone size: NA; D gene: NA; V gene: TRBV21-1; CDR3 DNA: TGTGCCAGCAGCCTAAAGGGGCACTTTGAAGCCAAAAACATTCAGTACTTC; CDR3 protein: CASSLKGHFEAKNIQYF
J gene: TRBJ2-3; clone size: NA; D gene: NA; V gene: TRBV24-1; CDR3 DNA: TGTGCCACCAGTGACTCTCGGGGTAAAGATACGCAGTATTTT; CDR3 protein: CATSDSRGKDTQYF
J gene: TRBJ2-7; clone size: NA; D gene: TRBD1; V gene: TRBV3-1/TRBV3-2; CDR3 DNA: TGTGCCAGTTCTCCTCGGGCAGGGGGACAGGTTAGCTCCTACGAGCAGTACTTC; CDR3 protein: CASSPRAGGQVSSYEQYF
J gene: TRBJ2-7; clone size: NA; D gene: TRBD1; V gene: TRBV27; CDR3 DNA: TGTGCCAGCAGTCGCTCGGGACAGGGGTCCTACGAGCAGTACTTC; CDR3 protein: CASSRSGQGSYEQYF
J gene: TRBJ2-3; clone size: NA; D gene: NA; V gene: TRBV5-4; CDR3 DNA: TGTGCCAGCAGCTTGGGCGGATGGGGCTTGTCTGGGATTGATACGCAGTATTTT; CDR3 protein: CASSLGGWGLSGIDTQYF
J gene: TRBJ1-6; clone size: NA; D gene: NA; V gene: TRBV2; CDR3 DNA: TGTGCCAGCAGTGAAGCGGGCGAGATAAATTCACCCCTCCACTTT; CDR3 protein: CASSEAGEINSPLHF
J gene: TRBJ1-2; clone size: NA; D gene: NA; V gene: TRBV4-1; CDR3 DNA: TGCGCCAGCAGCCAAGATGTCGGGAGCTATGGCTACACCTTC; CDR3 protein: CASSQDVGSYGYTF
J gene: TRBJ2-3; clone size: NA; D gene: TRBD2; V gene: TRBV5-6; CDR3 DNA: TGTGCCAGCAGCTGGGGCGGAGGTCGAGCGGGAGGCCCCGTTACGCAGTATTTT; CDR3 protein: CASSWGGGRAGGPVTQYF
J gene: TRBJ2-7; clone size: NA; D gene: TRBD2; V gene: TRBV11-3; CDR3 DNA: TGTGCCAGCAGTCCGGGACTAGCGGGAGGGGAGCAGTACTTC; CDR3 protein: CASSPGLAGGEQYF
J gene: TRBJ2-1; clone size: NA; D gene: NA; V gene: TRBV24-1; CDR3 DNA: TGTGCCACCAGGCCCTCTAGCTCCCATGAGCAGTTCTTC; CDR3 protein: CATRPSSSHEQFF
J gene: TRBJ2-7; clone size: once; D gene: NA; V gene: TRBV2; CDR3 DNA: TGTGCCAGCAGTGAATTAGGGGGCTCCTACGAGCAGTACTTC; CDR3 protein: CASSELGGSYEQYF
J gene: TRBJ2-3; clone size: NA; D gene: NA; V gene: TRBV18; CDR3 DNA: TGTGCCAGCTCATTAGCGGCCAGAGATACGCAGTATTTT; CDR3 protein: CASSLAARDTQYF
J gene: TRBJ2-1; clone size: NA; D gene: NA; V gene: TRBV6-5; CDR3 DNA: TGTGCCAGCGGGCAACAGGGCTCCTACAATGAGCAGTTCTTC; CDR3 protein: CASGQQGSYNEQFF
J gene: TRBJ2-1; clone size: NA; D gene: NA; V gene: TRBV29-1; CDR3 DNA: TGCAGCGTTGTATCCGGAGGGGTCAATGAGCAGTTCTTC; CDR3 protein: CSVVSGGVNEQFF
J gene: TRBJ2-7; clone size: few; D gene: NA; V gene: TRBV19; CDR3 DNA: TGTGCCAGTAGTATAACCGGGACATGGGCCAACGAGCAGTACTTC; CDR3 protein: CASSITGTWANEQYF
J gene: TRBJ2-7; clone size: NA; D gene: NA; V gene: TRBV10-3; CDR3 DNA: TGTGCCATCTCGGAGGAGTCCTCCTACGAGCAGTACTTC; CDR3 protein: CAISEESSYEQYF
J gene: TRBJ2-3; clone size: NA; D gene: TRBD2; V gene: TRBV28; CDR3 DNA: TGTGCCAGCAGCTCCCTCTCGCGGGAGGTGACAGATACGCAGTATTTT; CDR3 protein: CASSSLSREVTDTQYF
J gene: TRBJ2-5; clone size: NA; D gene: TRBD1; V gene: TRBV18; CDR3 DNA: TGTGCCAGCTCCAGACTCCGGGACAGTCAAAGTTCAGAGACCCAGTACTTC; CDR3 protein: CASSRLRDSQSSETQYF
J gene: TRBJ1-1; clone size: NA; D gene: NA; V gene: TRBV10-3; CDR3 DNA: TGTGCCATCAGTGAGTTCGGAGAGCGACGGGGAGCTTTCTTT; CDR3 protein: CAISEFGERRGAFF
J gene: TRBJ2-2; clone size: NA; D gene: TRBD2; V gene: TRBV11-2; CDR3 DNA: TGTGCCAGCAGCTTAGAGTCTCGGGGCGGCGGGAGGGGCGGGACCGGGGAGCTGTTTTTT; CDR3 protein: CASSLESRGGGRGGTGELFF
J gene: TRBJ2-5; clone size: NA; D gene: TRBD1; V gene: TRBV14; CDR3 DNA: TGTGCCAGCGGATTACAGGGGGCGGAAGAGACCCAGTACTTC; CDR3 protein: CASGLQGAEETQYF
J gene: TRBJ1-1; clone size: NA; D gene: TRBD1; V gene: TRBV3-1/TRBV3-2; CDR3 DNA: TGTGCCAGCAGCTCCAGGGGGTCCGGCACTGAAGCTTTCTTT; CDR3 protein: CASSSRGSGTEAFF
J gene: TRBJ2-1; clone size: few; D gene: NA; V gene: TRBV2; CDR3 DNA: TGTGCCAGCACCCTAGACTCTGAGCAGTTCTTC; CDR3 protein: CASTLDSEQFF
J gene: TRBJ2-5; clone size: NA; D gene: NA; V gene: TRBV19; CDR3 DNA: TGTGCCAGTAGTACGGGGTTCGTCGGATTCCAAGAGACCCAGTACTTC; CDR3 protein: CASSTGFVGFQETQYF
J gene: TRBJ1-1; clone size: NA; D gene: NA; V gene: TRBV30; CDR3 DNA: TGTGCCTGGGATTTTGGCGGGGGCAACACTGAAGCTTTCTTT; CDR3 protein: CAWDFGGGNTEAFF
J gene: TRBJ2-3; clone size: NA; D gene: TRBD1; V gene: TRBV27; CDR3 DNA: TGTGCCAGCAGTCCTGCCCAGGACAGGGTTAGCACAGATACGCAGTATTTT; CDR3 protein: CASSPAQDRVSTDTQYF
J gene: TRBJ1-2; clone size: NA; D gene: NA; V gene: TRBV7-2; CDR3 DNA: TGTGCCAGCAGCTCCTCCAGGACAGCTTCTGTCTATGGCTACACCTTC; CDR3 protein: CASSSSRTASVYGYTF
J gene: TRBJ2-7; clone size: NA; D gene: TRBD1; V gene: TRBV5-1; CDR3 DNA: TGCGCCAGCAGCTTGGATAGAACAGGGGACTACGAGCAGTACTTC; CDR3 protein: CASSLDRTGDYEQYF
J gene: TRBJ1-1; clone size: NA; D gene: TRBD1; V gene: TRBV7-2; CDR3 DNA: TGTGCCAGCAGCCCTGGGGGAGGATCGGACAGGGGCGCTTTCTTT; CDR3 protein: CASSPGGGSDRGAFF
J gene: TRBJ2-1; clone size: NA; D gene: NA; V gene: TRBV5-6; CDR3 DNA: TGTGCCAGCAGCATACTAGCCGGTGAGCAGTTCTTC; CDR3 protein: CASSILAGEQFF
J gene: TRBJ2-4; clone size: NA; D gene: NA; V gene: TRBV30; CDR3 DNA: TGTGCCTGGAGTTGGGCAGGGGAAATCAAAAACATTCAGTACTTC; CDR3 protein: CAWSWAGEIKNIQYF
J gene: TRBJ1-1; clone size: once; D gene: NA; V gene: TRBV7-2; CDR3 DNA: TGTGCCAGCAGCTTTATCCGGGTCACTGAAGCTTTCTTT; CDR3 protein: CASSFIRVTEAFF
J gene: TRBJ1-1; clone size: NA; D gene: NA; V gene: TRBV18; CDR3 DNA: TGTGCCAGCTCACCTTCCCCCCCAGCTGAAGCTTTCTTT; CDR3 protein: CASSPSPPAEAFF
J gene: TRBJ2-1; clone size: few; D gene: TRBD2; V gene: TRBV11-3; CDR3 DNA: TGTGCCAGCAGCCTACCCCGAGGACTAGCGGGAGAGGATGAGCAGTTCTTC; CDR3 protein: CASSLPRGLAGEDEQFF
J gene: TRBJ1-1; clone size: NA; D gene: TRBD1; V gene: TRBV2; CDR3 DNA: TGTGCCAGCAGCCGGGACAGGGCTTCCGGGGACGCTGAAGCTTTCTTT; CDR3 protein: CASSRDRASGDAEAFF
J gene: TRBJ1-2; clone size: NA; D gene: NA; V gene: TRBV4-1; CDR3 DNA: TGCGCCAGCAGCCAGGTCCTGTCGGGTTGGGGGGGAGCTAACTATGGCTACACCTTC; CDR3 protein: CASSQVLSGWGGANYGYTF
J gene: TRBJ1-2; clone size: NA; D gene: TRBD1; V gene: TRBV7-9; CDR3 DNA: TGTGCCAGCAGCTTGGGGACAGGGTCTGGCTACACCTTC; CDR3 protein: CASSLGTGSGYTF
J gene: TRBJ2-5; clone size: NA; D gene: TRBD2; V gene: TRBV14; CDR3 DNA: TGTGCCAGCAGCCAAGACATTGGAGCGGGAGTGGTGGAGACCCAGTACTTC; CDR3 protein: CASSQDIGAGVVETQYF
J gene: TRBJ2-1; clone size: NA; D gene: TRBD2; V gene: TRBV4-1; CDR3 DNA: TGCGCCAGCAGCCAAGGACTAGCGGGATACAATGAGCAGTTCTTC; CDR3 protein: CASSQGLAGYNEQFF